This T cell receptor (beta chain) was documented in a study of T cell responses to AZD1222 COVID-19 vaccine. Turning to the study itself: Pooled samples include second doses given at about 4 or 12 weeks.

Regarding this clone: The antigen remains undetermined.

Only in-frame clones appear in the TCRdb table, and some are missing; sequencing was by immunoSEQ multiplex PCR. This sample yields about 150,000 clones, of which 75% to 95% are seen a single time; about 1.5% belongs to the top ten. Study observations and caveats: At baseline, just six or seven AZD1222 recipients tested seropositive. Females outnumbered males among donors, who were mostly white British; clonal diversity was possibly underestimated. Regions 160-218 and 743-854 dominated among vaccine-associated CD4 TCRs spanning spike.

The CDR3 length is 19 residues. The receptor's source is an adult in good health. V and J are TRBV21-1 and TRBJ2-2; the table gives TRBD2 as D, unverified against the DNA. TRBV21-1 is shown as a pseudogene. Sequenced here: peripheral blood, sampled on day 0 of AZD1222 vaccination. The chain's CDR3 is CASSKSPLAGGRNTGELFF. CDR3 nucleotide sequence: TGTGCCAGCAGCAAATCCCCCCTAGCGGGAGGGAGGAACACCGGGGAGCTGTTTTTT.